The clone carrying this T cell receptor (beta chain) was seen many times. Antigen unknown. The CDR3 end lies 3 residues beyond the end of the read and is filled in from the germline J gene. This specimen belongs to a study of T cell clonality in common variable immunodeficiency. Sequencing was performed with immunoSEQ multiplex PCR; in TCRdb, only in-frame clones are kept and a portion is missing. Observed in the sample are about 35,000 clones, none of them singletons. CDR1 and CDR2 from the germline V gene are DFQATT and SNEGSKA (reference sequence). Trimming took off 6 bases at V and 2 bases at J, with 14 bases between the two ends. The CDR3 length is 14 residues. Regarding the study as a whole: Reportedly, TCR beta sequences from common variable immunodeficiency showed fewer deletions and N-nucleotide insertions.

Most patients and controls had Caucasian heritage. Blood samples were heparinized, 5 to 8 ml per donor. The specimen was peripheral blood mononuclear cells. The clonotype originates from a person aged 18 to 75 in good health. The genes are TRBV20-1 and TRBJ2-1; a possible D gene is TRBD1 (6 bases). The part of the CDR3 DNA that was read is TGCAGTGCGAACAGGGACCCCGCCTACAATGAG. Protein product: CSANRDPAYNE. In full, the CDR3 is CSANRDPAYNEQFF.